One sample yielded the 27 T cell receptor beta chains listed below, sequenced in a study of T cell responses to AZD1222 COVID-19 vaccine. Generated by immunoSEQ multiplex PCR, the TCRdb table keeps only in-frame clones and is missing some. Of some 120,000 clones listed, about 80% were seen once; the top ten hold about 9.7%. The sample was peripheral blood, taken on day 0 of AZD1222 vaccination. These receptors all stem from an adult in good health.

The genes are TRBV2 and TRBJ2-7, with D perhaps matching TRBD1 or TRBD2 (5 bases each). The germline V gene has CDR1 SNHLY and CDR2 FYNNEI. The CDR3 sequence is 15 residues long. V dropped 5 bases and J dropped 0 bases, with 14 bases sitting between them. The CDR3 protein is CASSPGLPGSYEQYF. The DNA for the CDR3 is TGTGCCAGCAGTCCGGGGCTCCCTGGCTCCTACGAGCAGTACTTC.

CDR3 DNA: TGTGCCAGCAGTGAACATCGACAGGAAGCTTTCTTT. Translating gives CASSEHRQEAFF. V and J are TRBV6-1 and TRBJ1-1; D might be TRBD1 (5 bases). The CDR3 loop spans 12 amino acids. CDR1 and CDR2 from the germline V gene are MNHNS and SASEGT. Trimming cost V 2 bases and J 8 bases, with 9 bases left between them.

The rearrangement joins TRBV15 to TRBJ2-7; perhaps TRBD1 as D (5 bases). The V end lost 0 bases, the J end lost 3 bases, and 9 bases lay between the germline ends. CDR1 and CDR2 from the germline V gene are LNHNV and YYDKDF (reference sequence). This CDR3 has 14 amino acids. Here the CDR3 DNA reads TGTGCCACCAGCAGAGATCCAGGGAACTACGAGCAGTACTTC. Translating gives CATSRDPGNYEQYF. Filled out from reference TRBV15 and TRBJ2-7, the complete variable domain reads DAMVIQNPRYQVTQFGKPVTLSCSQTLNHNVMYWYQQKSSQAPKLLFHYYDKDFNNEADTPDNFQSRRPNTSFCFLDIRSPGLGDTAMYLCATSRDPGNYEQYFGPGTRLTVT.

V and J are TRBV10-3 and TRBJ1-2, with D uncertain. The ends were cut back, 3 bases at V and 4 bases at J, with 12 bases in the middle. From germline, CDR1 is ENHRY and CDR2 SYGVKD. The length of the CDR3 is 14 residues. This CDR3 is CAISDSSVSYGYTF. In nucleotides, the CDR3 is TGTGCCATCAGTGACAGTTCAGTCTCCTATGGCTACACCTTC.

The rearrangement uses TRBV12-3 or TRBV12-4 and TRBJ1-3; D not certain. The CDR3 is 13 amino acids. V gave up 4 bases and J gave up 2 bases, with 6 bases separating them. The CDR3 spells CASSSVAGNTIYF. DNA of the CDR3: TGTGCCAGCAGTTCGGTGGCTGGAAACACCATATATTTT.

This chain joins TRBV18 and TRBJ2-7; D may correspond to TRBD1 or TRBD2 (5 bases each). CDR1 and CDR2 (germline): KGHSH, LQKENI. The germline V and J ends were trimmed by 0 bases and 0 bases, with 12 bases remaining between them. The CDR3 consists of 16 residues. The CDR3 loop reads CASSPPESGSSYEQYF. CDR3 nucleotides: TGTGCCAGCTCACCACCGGAGTCAGGGAGCTCCTACGAGCAGTACTTC.

This clone has only a few counts. This CDR3 reads CASSLIGSNQPQHF. The CDR3 DNA follows: TGTGCCAGTAGTCTGATCGGGAGCAATCAGCCCCAGCATTTT. The chain is built from TRBV19 and TRBJ1-5; no reliable D call. The CDR3 is 14 amino acids. Germline CDR1 LNHDA, CDR2 SQIVND (reference sequence). V lost 5 bases, J lost 1 base, and 9 bases lay in between.

This chain links TRBV5-4 with TRBJ2-5; D is tentatively TRBD1 or TRBD2 (5 bases each). V was clipped by 5 bases and J by 5 bases, with 10 bases between them. Germline assignment: CDR1 SGHNT and CDR2 YYREEE (reference sequence). The CDR3 loop spans 12 amino acids. This CDR3 reads CASRGTGETQYF. CDR3 in DNA: TGTGCCAGCAGGGGGACGGGGGAGACCCAGTACTTC.

This clone was seen just once. V usage is TRBV19 and J usage is TRBJ2-7; 13 bases are shared with TRBD2. The V gene end was trimmed by 3 bases and the J gene end by 6 bases; junction bases not matched to a gene: 5. The CDR3 consists of 15 residues. Germline CDR1 is LNHDA and CDR2 is SQIVND (reference sequence). CDR3 region: CASSIRTSGSPEQYF. The CDR3 DNA sequence: TGTGCCAGTAGTATCCGGACTAGCGGGAGCCCCGAGCAGTACTTC.

The V call is TRBV7-2, the J call TRBJ2-7; 11 nucleotides agree with TRBD1. The CDR3 contains 14 residues. Germline values: CDR1 SGHTA, CDR2 FQGNSA. The J segment lost 2 bases and the V segment lost 11 bases, leaving 8 bases of the junction unmatched. Written as DNA, the CDR3 is TGTGCCTGCAAACCGGGACAGGGGGCCTACGAGCAGTACTTC. Translating gives CACKPGQGAYEQYF.

The V gene is TRBV9, the J gene TRBJ1-2; tentatively, D is TRBD1 (6 bases). Germline CDR1 and CDR2: SGDLS and YYNGEE. The CDR3 length is 15 residues. Trimming pared 0 bases from V and 7 bases from J, leaving 16 bases between. CDR3 nucleotides: TGTGCCAGCAGCGTAGCTTTCGGCAGGGGAAGTGGCTACACCTTC. This sequence encodes CASSVAFGRGSGYTF.

The chain couples TRBV19 to TRBJ2-7, with a possible D match to TRBD2 (7 bases). V shed 7 bases and J shed 0 bases, with 16 bases lying between them. The V gene's germline CDR1 is LNHDA and CDR2 SQIVND (reference sequence). The CDR3 consists of 15 residues. CDR3 nucleotide sequence: TGTGCCAGTAAAAGGGGGGGGGACGGCTCCTACGAGCAGTACTTC. Amino acid sequence: CASKRGGDGSYEQYF.

A single count supports this clone. The J gene is TRBJ1-6, the V gene TRBV19; D gene uncertain. This CDR3 region has 14 residues. Germline-derived CDR1 and CDR2 are LNHDA and SQIVND (reference sequence). Trimming removed 3 bases at V and 9 bases at J, with 12 bases between. In DNA form, the CDR3 reads TGTGCCAGTAGTATCGGAGGTTTGACTTCACCCCTCCACTTT. This gives the protein CASSIGGLTSPLHF.

This chain joins TRBV7-9 and TRBJ2-2; 9 bases are shared with TRBD1. CDR3 length: 15 amino acids. V gave up 4 bases and J gave up 4 bases; unmatched junction bases: 4. Per germline, CDR1 SEHNR and CDR2 FQNEAQ (reference sequence). CDR3 sequence reads: CASSSGTGSTGELFF. As DNA, the CDR3 is TGTGCCAGCAGCTCCGGGACAGGGTCCACCGGGGAGCTGTTTTTT.

The V gene is TRBV6-5, the J gene TRBJ2-7, with D uncertain. Germline V CDR1 and CDR2: MNHEY, SVGAGI. Trimming took off 0 bases at V and 2 bases at J, with 14 bases between the two ends. This CDR3 region has 16 residues. The CDR3 DNA reads TGTGCCAGCAGTTACTCGCCTGAAAGGGCGCCCTACGAGCAGTACTTC. This encodes CASSYSPERAPYEQYF.

This chain connects TRBV3-1 (or the pseudogene TRBV3-2) to TRBJ2-1, with D possibly TRBD1 on 5 matching bases. Between the trimmed V and J ends, which lost 0 bases and 11 bases, there was a span of 8 bases. The CDR3 length is 12 residues. Germline CDR1 is LGHDT and CDR2 is YNNKEL (reference sequence). The CDR3 DNA reads as TGTGCCAGCAGCCAAGAACAGGCGAAGCAGTTCTTC. This translates into CASSQEQAKQFF.

The chain combines TRBV6-5 with TRBJ2-7; 12 positions match TRBD1. J was trimmed by 4 bases and V by 5 bases; bases with no gene match: 3. Germline assignment: CDR1 MNHEY and CDR2 SVGAGI. This CDR3 is 14 amino acids long. The CDR3 protein is CASSTGQGAYEQYF. CDR3 DNA sequence: TGTGCCAGCAGTACGGGACAGGGGGCGTACGAGCAGTACTTC.

This clone was picked up one time. The chain uses TRBV7-2 and TRBJ2-3; 7 positions match TRBD2. Looked up from germline, CDR1 is SGHTA and CDR2 is FQGNSA. The CDR3 spans 16 residues. V dropped 1 base and J dropped 2; count of bases not matched to a gene: 6. The CDR3, as DNA: TGTGCCAGCAGCTTAGGCGGTAGCGGGTACACAGATACGCAGTATTTT. Its protein is CASSLGGSGYTDTQYF.

The chain joins TRBV6-5 to TRBJ2-7, with 7 bases fitting TRBD1. Per germline, CDR1 MNHEY and CDR2 SVGAGI. V lost 5 bases to trimming and J lost 1 base; unmatched junction nucleotides: 5. There are 14 residues in the CDR3. CDR3 region: CASSPWGQSYEQYF. CDR3 nucleotides: TGTGCCAGCAGTCCCTGGGGACAGTCCTACGAGCAGTACTTC.

V is TRBV6-5 and J is TRBJ1-5; D ambiguous. Germline V gives CDR1 MNHEY, CDR2 SVGAGI. This CDR3 is built from 13 residues. The ends were cut back, 6 bases at V and 4 bases at J, with 10 bases in the middle. CDR3 sequence (DNA): TGTGCCAGCAGCTCCTTGGGGAATCAGCCCCAGCATTTT. It specifies CASSSLGNQPQHF.

The chain combines TRBV7-9 with TRBJ1-3, with D possibly being TRBD1 (6 bases). Germline V gives CDR1 SEHNR, CDR2 FQNEAQ (reference sequence). This CDR3 is 16 amino acids long. Trimming removed 4 bases at V and 0 bases at J, with 13 bases between. The CDR3 loop reads CASSYLGQASGNTIYF. The CDR3, as DNA: TGTGCCAGCAGCTACTTGGGACAAGCCTCTGGAAACACCATATATTTT.

A single count supports this clone. In nucleotides, the CDR3 is TGTGCCAGCAGTTATGGGGGGGATTACTATGGCTACACCTTC. It is translated as CASSYGGDYYGYTF. The J gene is TRBJ1-2, the V gene TRBV6-5; D might be TRBD1 (5 bases). Germline V gene data show CDR1 as MNHEY and CDR2 as SVGAGI. Trimming removed 3 bases at V and 3 bases at J, with 11 bases between. The CDR3 consists of 14 residues.

The rearrangement links TRBV10-3 to TRBJ2-5; 7 bases agree with TRBD2. Losses at the gene ends were 10 bases for V and 2 bases for J; bases not matched to a gene: 1. Germline CDR1 and CDR2: ENHRY and SYGVKD. The CDR3 loop spans 11 amino acids. Here the CDR3 reads CATGGQETQYF. The CDR3 DNA is TGTGCCACCGGGGGGCAAGAGACCCAGTACTTC.

The chain carries TRBV7-2 and TRBJ1-1; D possibly corresponds to TRBD1 (5 bases). The CDR3 length is 13 residues. The germline V and J ends were trimmed by 7 bases and 4 bases, with 13 bases remaining between them. Germline assignment: CDR1 SGHTA and CDR2 FQGNSA. CDR3 protein: CASTTGGGTEAFF. CDR3 nucleotide sequence: TGTGCCAGCACCACCGGTGGGGGCACTGAAGCTTTCTTT.

A few counts support this clone. The chain has TRBV15 and TRBJ1-1; no clear D. Germline CDR1 is LNHNV and CDR2 is YYDKDF (reference sequence). The V end lost 6 bases, the J end lost 1 base, and 12 bases lay between the germline ends. The CDR3 is 14 amino acids. The CDR3 DNA reads as TGTGCCACCAGTCTCTATACAGAGAACACTGAAGCTTTCTTT. Protein sequence: CATSLYTENTEAFF.

This clone was counted only a few times. This sequence joins TRBV10-3 and TRBJ1-1, with 11 bases that match TRBD1. J lost 2 bases, V lost 4 bases, and 6 bases had no gene match. Germline CDR1 reads ENHRY; CDR2 reads SYGVKD. The CDR3 has 16 amino acids. The CDR3: CAISGPGTGGNTEAFF. The CDR3 DNA reads as TGTGCCATCAGTGGACCCGGGACAGGGGGAAACACTGAAGCTTTCTTT.

The chain links TRBV28 to TRBJ2-7; D may match TRBD1 or TRBD2 (5 bases each). In germline, CDR1 is MDHEN, CDR2 SYDVKM. This CDR3 is built from 11 residues. Trimming stripped 8 bases from V and 7 bases from J, with 12 bases between. This CDR3 is CASGGWGEQYF. As DNA, the CDR3 is TGTGCCAGCGGTGGATGGGGGGAGCAGTACTTC. The full variable domain, completed using reference TRBV28 and TRBJ2-7, is DVKVTQSSRYLVKRTGEKVFLECVQDMDHENMFWYRQDPGLGLRLIYFSYDVKMKEKGDIPEGYSVSREKKERFSLILESASTNQTSMYLCASGGWGEQYFGPGTRLTVT.